These 9 T cell receptor beta chains share one sample of origin, sequenced in a study of cytomegalovirus exposure and HLA in healthy donors. With 60 Vbeta and 13 Jbeta primers, the PCR was carried out. Sequencing was performed with immunoSEQ multiplex PCR; in TCRdb, only in-frame clones are kept and a portion is missing. The sample has some 150,000 clones, around 82% seen once. The sequenced material came from PBMCs. These receptors came from a man in his forties or fifties in good health and CMV-seropositive.

V usage is TRBV4-2 and J usage is TRBJ2-7, with a tentative D call TRBD1 (6 bases). Trimming left V 1 base short and J 0 bases short, with 13 bases between. Germline assignment: CDR1 LGHNA and CDR2 YNFKEQ. The CDR3 runs 16 residues. CDR3 sequence (DNA): TGTGCCAGCAGCCAAGGTCCGACAGGCACCTCCTACGAGCAGTACTTC. Translation: CASSQGPTGTSYEQYF.

The chain joins TRBV9 to TRBJ2-5; a possible D gene is TRBD1 (6 bases). The V and J ends lost 0 bases and 5 bases respectively, with 14 bases between them. The CDR3 extends over 15 amino acids. Germline V gene lookup returns CDR1 SGDLS and CDR2 YYNGEE. CDR3: CASSVARTERETQYF. DNA of the CDR3: TGTGCCAGCAGCGTAGCTAGGACAGAGAGGGAGACCCAGTACTTC.

CDR3 sequence: CASSQEREGTEAFF. Written as DNA, the CDR3 is TGCGCCAGCAGTCAAGAGAGGGAAGGAACTGAAGCTTTCTTT. The V gene is TRBV23-1, the J gene TRBJ1-1; the D is unclear. TRBV23-1 is placed among ORFs of uncertain function. V shed 2 bases and J shed 5 bases, with 12 bases lying between them. This CDR3 contains 14 residues.

This clone occurred a few times. Mismatch with germline at one junction end may stem from a read error. This sequence joins TRBV9 and TRBJ2-4; 7 bases line up with TRBD1. Germline CDR1 reads SGDLS; CDR2 reads YYNGEE. The CDR3 consists of 15 residues. CDR3 DNA sequence: TGTGCCAGCAGCGAGCAGACGGGACAGAAAAACAGTCAGTACTTC. As protein: CASSEQTGQKNSQYF.

V usage is TRBV7-2 and J usage is TRBJ2-7; tentative D call: TRBD2 (6 bases). Trimming took 0 bases from V and 2 from J, leaving 11 bases between them. This CDR3 spans 15 amino acids. Germline V lookup: CDR1 SGHTA, CDR2 FQGNSA. The DNA of the CDR3 is TGTGCCAGCAGCTTAGCATGGGGGAGGACCTACGAGCAGTACTTC. As protein: CASSLAWGRTYEQYF.

This rearrangement joins TRBV19 to TRBJ1-5; D is perhaps TRBD1 (6 bases). Trimming left V 4 bases short and J 1 base short, with 8 bases between. The CDR3 spans 14 residues. Germline V gene data show CDR1 as LNHDA and CDR2 as SQIVND (reference sequence). The CDR3 reads CASSTGQSNQPQHF. DNA for the CDR3: TGTGCCAGTAGTACGGGACAAAGCAATCAGCCCCAGCATTTT.

The J gene is TRBJ2-7, the V gene TRBV7-3, with a weak D call TRBD2 (5 bases). Trimming took off 2 bases at V and 4 bases at J, with 21 bases between the two ends. There are 17 residues in the CDR3. Germline CDR1 reads SGHTA; CDR2 reads FQGTGA. CDR3 residues: CASSLLSGKSVCYEQYF. CDR3 in DNA: TGTGCCAGCAGCTTATTGTCGGGAAAGAGTGTGTGTTACGAGCAGTACTTC.

The chain couples TRBV15 to TRBJ1-6; the D is unclear. CDR1 is LNHNV, CDR2 YYDKDF, per germline (reference sequence). This CDR3 has 14 amino acids. With 0 bases removed from V and 7 bases from J, the gap between germline ends came to 7 bases. Written as DNA, the CDR3 is TGTGCCACCAGCAGAGATCAGGTCAATTCACCCCTCCACTTT. Protein: CATSRDQVNSPLHF.

V usage is TRBV7-9 and J usage is TRBJ1-1, with D unclear. The V end was cut by 5 bases, the J end by 6 bases, with 13 bases between. Germline V gene data show CDR1 as SEHNR and CDR2 as FQNEAQ (reference sequence). The CDR3 runs to 13 residues. In nucleotides, the CDR3 is TGTGCCAGCAGCCCCCCCGGGGTCCCTGAAGCTTTCTTT. This sequence encodes CASSPPGVPEAFF. Based on the CDR3 plus reference TRBV7-9 and TRBJ1-1, the full variable domain is DTGVSQNPRHKITKRGQNVTFRCDPISEHNRLYWYRQTLGQGPEFLTYFQNEAQLEKSRLLSDRFSAERPKGSFSTLEIQRTEQGDSAMYLCASSPPGVPEAFFGQGTRLTVV.